The TCR beta chain described here comes from a study of T cell repertoires in ileal Crohn's disease (dated by TCRdb to the late 2010s). For the wider study: The median duration of disease was 7.5 to 9.5 years, and at the time of surgery around 35% of patients were active smokers. Roughly half of the patients were given postoperative therapy, with around eleven receiving thiopurines and some 19 receiving anti-TNF agents. The study was conducted in parallel with a multicentre cohort that was designed to identify predictors of early endoscopic recurrence following ileocolonic resection. The TCR repertoire was analysed in under 70 patients with Crohn's disease drawn from a prospective multicentre cohort. A total of about 170 mucosal samples from some 60 patients were sequenced, collected from several sites on the surgical specimen and at postoperative endoscopy. The M6 samples were biopsies of the neoterminal ileum collected during postoperative colonoscopy. A Rutgeerts score above i0 was used to define endoscopic postoperative recurrence. All patients had surgery for a complication: stricturing disease in around 60% and penetrating disease in roughly 39%. Overall study outcomes, separate from this receptor: Postoperative endoscopy was performed at varying times within the first year after surgery, with a median delay of around seven months. Endoscopic recurrence was linked to a higher percentage of high-frequency clones at surgery, and recurrence occurred in every patient whose clonality exceeded 26.8% (18/57). Mucosal CD4 and CD8 T cells were sorted and sequenced only in a subgroup of patients, whose size was not stated. Patients who were active smokers at surgery had a significantly higher proportion of clonal expansions than non-smokers (approximately 26% vs 17%, p=0.02). More high-frequency clones were carried by sorted CD8 T cells than by CD4 T cells, suggesting that mucosal expansions were mainly CD8.

Worth noting for this clone: Its antigen is unknown. Per-nucleotide qualities are absent, and no much larger clonotype sits a single base away.

The V end loses 0 bases and the J end loses 3 bases, and a stretch of 13 bases separates them. CDR3 length: 16 amino acids, cysteine to phenylalanine. The only DNA kept is the CDR3, 48 bases in frame from the first base. Sequences LNHNV (CDR1) and YYDKDF (CDR2) are obtained from the germline V gene (reference sequence). Sample time point, as interpreted from the label and publication: neoterminal ileum biopsy at postoperative endoscopy, about 6 months after surgery. To be eligible, patients had to be adults with ileal or ileocolonic Crohn's disease and an indication for ileocolonic resection. Whole ileal mucosal biopsies were kept frozen at -80 degrees C prior to DNA extraction. Genomic DNA was extracted from frozen whole biopsies with a TRizol-based method and quantified on a NanoDrop 2000 spectrophotometer. Around 460 nanograms of biopsy DNA per sample were submitted for commercial TCRB immunosequencing. CDR3 regions were amplified from genomic DNA by Adaptive Biotechnology using a two-step, amplification bias-controlled multiplex PCR. Primers for every V and J gene segment were used in the first PCR, and barcodes and Illumina adapters were added in the second PCR. An Illumina instrument was used to sequence the CDR3 libraries. Concerning the study's data processing: Vendor-provided pipelines were combined with custom analysis of raw data in R/Bioconductor under R version 3.3.0. Clonality, ranging from 0 to 1, was calculated as the inverse of the normalised Shannon entropy of all productive clones. High-frequency clones were defined as the share of the repertoire occupied by the top 100 clones, with only clones passing a 95% confidence test being retained. The Simpson index measured repertoire diversity, and the Morisita-Horn index measured overlap between samples. Imported from immuneACCESS, the table was reduced by TCRdb to in-frame sequences with V and J called. These copies leave out some clones; in studies compared against another copy, an unresolved V gene accounts for under half, and the cause of the remainder is not known. V and J calls and clone size are given by that table; D and trimming were obtained from the DNA. For this sample there are roughly 4,900 clones; roughly 74% appear just once. Less than 35% of the sample comes from the top ten.

The rearrangement joined TRBV15 to TRBJ2-3; the D gene is possibly TRBD1 or TRBD2, each agreeing over 5 bases. This sequence was found in an adult with Crohn's disease. Sequencing was performed on ileal tissue. The nucleotides are TGTGCCACCAGCAGAGAGCGTGGATGGGGGACAGATACGCAGTATTTT. It codes for CATSRERGWGTDTQYF.